This T cell receptor beta chain appears in the sequencing data of a study of cytotoxic CD8 clonotypes in ibrutinib-treated CLL. Germline V gives CDR1 SGHTA, CDR2 FQGNSA. Trimming took 2 bases from V and 0 from J, leaving 8 bases between them. The CDR3 covers 15 residues. TCRdb's copy holds only in-frame clones and misses some; the assay was immunoSEQ multiplex PCR. The sample yields over 140,000 clones, 80% seen once. The receptor comes from a human donor with chronic lymphocytic leukemia. This chain links TRBV7-2 with TRBJ2-1; no definite D call. The sample consisted of PBMCs, taken after 36 months of ibrutinib treatment. The CDR3 reads CASSLTESSYNEQFF. The CDR3 coding sequence is TGTGCCAGCAGCTTAACGGAGAGCTCCTACAATGAGCAGTTCTTC.